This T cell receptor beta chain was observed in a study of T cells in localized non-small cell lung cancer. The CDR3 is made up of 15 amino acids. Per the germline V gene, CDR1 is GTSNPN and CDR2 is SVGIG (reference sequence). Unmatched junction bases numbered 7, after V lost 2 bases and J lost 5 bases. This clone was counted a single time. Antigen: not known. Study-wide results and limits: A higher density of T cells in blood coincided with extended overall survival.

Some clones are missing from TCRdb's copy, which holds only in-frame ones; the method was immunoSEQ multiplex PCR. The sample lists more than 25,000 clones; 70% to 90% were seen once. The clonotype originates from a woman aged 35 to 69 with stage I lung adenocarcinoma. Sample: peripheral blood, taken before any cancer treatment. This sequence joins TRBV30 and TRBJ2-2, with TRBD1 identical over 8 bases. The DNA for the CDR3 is TGTGCCTGGAGTTTCGGACAGGGCATTACCGGGGAGCTGTTTTTT. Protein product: CAWSFGQGITGELFF.